The rows below give T cell receptor beta chains drawn from one sample of a study of T cells in Graves' hyperthyroidism and ophthalmopathy. MiXCR, run by TCRdb on the multiplex PCR reads, gives a single entry per CDR3 protein. The sample lists some 570,000 distinct CDR3 sequences, approximately 14% seen once, with about 6.6% in the top ten. Sequenced: blood. These receptors were taken from a woman in her late teens or twenties with Graves' ophthalmopathy. Each CDR3 is given with its conserved first and last residue. A D gene is named only where the DNA matches it firmly. Clone size appears in some rows only: once, few, many, or a class for an expanded clone.

clone_size	v_call	d_call	j_call	cdr3_aa	cdr3_nt
few	TRBV6-2/TRBV6-3	.	TRBJ2-3	CASSLASTSTDTQYF	TGTGCCAGCAGTTTAGCGAGTACTAGCACAGATACGCAGTATTTT
many	TRBV3-1	TRBD1	TRBJ1-1	CASSNSDRGNTEAFF	TGTGCCAGCAGCAATTCGGACAGGGGAAACACTGAAGCTTTCTTT
.	TRBV7-3	TRBD1	TRBJ1-2	CASSPSRQGDYTF	TGTGCCAGCAGCCCCAGTCGACAGGGGGACTACACCTTC
many	TRBV2	.	TRBJ1-2	CASFKHPNYGYTF	TGTGCCAGCTTCAAACACCCTAACTATGGCTACACCTTC
many	TRBV11-3	.	TRBJ2-4	CASTRFKGGNIQYF	TGTGCCAGCACTAGATTCAAGGGGGGAAACATTCAGTACTTC
few	TRBV19	.	TRBJ1-2	CASNRASNYGYTF	TGTGCCAGTAACAGGGCCTCTAACTATGGCTACACCTTC
many	TRBV20-1	TRBD2	TRBJ2-7	CSADLLAGVGEQYF	TGCAGTGCTGACTTACTAGCGGGAGTCGGAGAGCAGTACTTC
many	TRBV7-9	TRBD1	TRBJ2-5	CASRTSLTRAPGQQETQYF	TGTGCCAGCAGAACCTCTCTAACAAGGGCCCCGGGACAGCAAGAGACCCAGTACTTC
.	TRBV9	TRBD2	TRBJ2-3	CASSVAGLAGSDTQYF	TGTGCCAGCAGCGTAGCGGGACTAGCGGGATCGGATACGCAGTATTTT
.	TRBV18	.	TRBJ2-7	CASSPPRARVPYNEQYF	TGTGCCAGCTCACCTCCACGCGCGCGGGTCCCCTACAATGAGCAGTACTTC
few	TRBV13	.	TRBJ1-1	CASSLEGGDPEAFF	TGTGCCAGCAGCTTAGAGGGTGGTGACCCAGAAGCTTTCTTT
many	TRBV2	TRBD2	TRBJ2-2	CASSIRSSGANTGELFF	TGTGCCAGCAGCATAAGAAGCAGCGGGGCGAACACCGGGGAGCTGTTTTTT
many	TRBV6-1	TRBD1	TRBJ2-1	CASSASTTGVNEQFF	TGTGCCAGCAGCGCCTCAACGACAGGGGTCAATGAGCAGTTCTTC
few	TRBV9	.	TRBJ2-7	CASSTRDGGNEQYF	TGTGCCAGCAGCACCCGGGACGGAGGGAACGAGCAGTACTTC
many	TRBV7-3	TRBD2	TRBJ2-1	CASSAHSWEGRPEQFF	TGTGCCAGCAGCGCACACTCGTGGGAGGGCCGGCCTGAGCAGTTCTTC
many	TRBV27	TRBD1	TRBJ1-2	CASSLTPTGVGYTF	TGTGCCAGCAGTTTAACCCCGACAGGGGTCGGCTACACCTTC
many	TRBV10-3	.	TRBJ2-5	CAISERGGQETQYF	TGTGCCATCAGTGAACGAGGGGGCCAAGAGACCCAGTACTTC
many	TRBV7-2	.	TRBJ2-7	CASSLQAESYEQYF	TGTGCCAGCAGCTTGCAAGCGGAGTCCTACGAGCAGTACTTC
.	TRBV29-1	TRBD2	TRBJ2-2	CSVEEGTSGTGELFF	TGCAGCGTTGAAGAAGGGACTAGCGGAACCGGGGAGCTGTTTTTT
few	TRBV6-2/TRBV6-3	TRBD1	TRBJ2-3	CASSQGQGARGRDTQYF	TGTGCCAGCAGCCAGGGACAGGGGGCGCGGGGTAGAGATACGCAGTATTTT